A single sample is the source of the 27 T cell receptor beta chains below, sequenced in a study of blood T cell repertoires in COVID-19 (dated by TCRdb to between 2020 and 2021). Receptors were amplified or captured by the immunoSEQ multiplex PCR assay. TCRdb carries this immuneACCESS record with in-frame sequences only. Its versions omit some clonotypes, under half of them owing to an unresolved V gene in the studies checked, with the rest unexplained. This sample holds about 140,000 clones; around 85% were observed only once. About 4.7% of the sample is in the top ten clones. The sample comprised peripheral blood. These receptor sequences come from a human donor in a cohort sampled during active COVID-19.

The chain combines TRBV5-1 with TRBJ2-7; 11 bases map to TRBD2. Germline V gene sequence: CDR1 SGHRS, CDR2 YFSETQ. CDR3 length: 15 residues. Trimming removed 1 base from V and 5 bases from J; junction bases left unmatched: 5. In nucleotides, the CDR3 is TGCGCCAGCAGCTTGCGGCTAGCGGGAGGCAACGAGCAGTACTTC. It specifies CASSLRLAGGNEQYF. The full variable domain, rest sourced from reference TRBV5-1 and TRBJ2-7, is KAGVTQTPRYLIKTRGQQVTLSCSPISGHRSVSWYQQTPGQGLQFLFEYFSETQRNKGNFPGRFSGRQFSNSRSEMNVSTLELGDSALYLCASSLRLAGGNEQYFGPGTRLTVT.

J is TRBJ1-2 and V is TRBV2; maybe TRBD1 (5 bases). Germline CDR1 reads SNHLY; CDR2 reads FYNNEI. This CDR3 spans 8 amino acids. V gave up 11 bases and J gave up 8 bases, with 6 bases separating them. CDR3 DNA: TGTGCCGGGGGGGGCTACACCTTC. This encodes CAGGGYTF.

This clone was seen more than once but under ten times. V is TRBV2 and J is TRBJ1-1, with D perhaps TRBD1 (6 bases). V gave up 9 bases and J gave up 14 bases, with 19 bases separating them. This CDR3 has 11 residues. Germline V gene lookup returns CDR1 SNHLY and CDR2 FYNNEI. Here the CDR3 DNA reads TGTGCCAGGGGGATAGGGAACAGGGCATTCTTT. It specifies CARGIGNRAFF.

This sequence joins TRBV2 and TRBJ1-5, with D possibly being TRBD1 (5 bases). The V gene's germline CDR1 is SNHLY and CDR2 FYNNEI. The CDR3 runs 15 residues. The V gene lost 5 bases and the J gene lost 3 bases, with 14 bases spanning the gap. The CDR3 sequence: CASSSVWGSNQPQHF. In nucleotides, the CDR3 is TGTGCCAGCAGTTCAGTGTGGGGCTCCAATCAGCCCCAGCATTTT.

CDR3 in DNA: TGTGCCAGCAGCCAAGGTAGAGGAGGGGAGCAGTACTTC. Protein: CASSQGRGGEQYF. The rearrangement links TRBV3-1 (or the pseudogene TRBV3-2) to TRBJ2-7, with D possibly TRBD2 on 6 matching bases. Trimming pared 1 base from V and 7 bases from J, leaving 11 bases between. There are 13 residues in the CDR3. Germline V CDR1 and CDR2: LGHDT, YNNKEL (reference sequence).

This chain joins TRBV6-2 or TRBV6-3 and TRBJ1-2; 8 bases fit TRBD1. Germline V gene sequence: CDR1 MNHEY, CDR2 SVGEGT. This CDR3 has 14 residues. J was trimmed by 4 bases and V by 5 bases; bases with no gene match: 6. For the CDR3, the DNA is TGTGCCAGCAGTGGTTCAGGGGGCCCCTATGGCTACACCTTC. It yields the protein CASSGSGGPYGYTF.

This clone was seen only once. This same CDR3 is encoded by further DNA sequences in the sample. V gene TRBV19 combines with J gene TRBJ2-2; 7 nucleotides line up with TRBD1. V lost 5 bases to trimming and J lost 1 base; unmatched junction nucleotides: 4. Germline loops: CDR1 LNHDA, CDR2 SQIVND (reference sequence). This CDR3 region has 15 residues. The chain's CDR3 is CASSPRTGNTGELFF. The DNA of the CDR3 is TGTGCCAGTAGTCCCCGGACAGGGAACACCGGGGAGCTGTTTTTT.

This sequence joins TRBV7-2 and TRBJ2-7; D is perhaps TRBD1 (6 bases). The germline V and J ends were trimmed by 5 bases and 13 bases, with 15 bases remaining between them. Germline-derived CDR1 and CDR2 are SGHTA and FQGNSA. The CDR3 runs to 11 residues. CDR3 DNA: TGTGCCAGCAGCCAGGGGCCGGGACAATACTTC. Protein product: CASSQGPGQYF.

The DNA for the CDR3 is TGTGCCAGCAGTCCCGGGACAGGGTACCGTATTAATTCACCCCTCCACTTT. It codes for CASSPGTGYRINSPLHF. The rearrangement links TRBV6-6 to TRBJ1-6; the match to TRBD1 covers 9 bases. The V gene's germline CDR1 is MNHNY and CDR2 SVGAGI (reference sequence). The CDR3 sequence is 17 residues long. The ends lost 5 bases at V and 6 bases at J; junction bases unmatched: 11.

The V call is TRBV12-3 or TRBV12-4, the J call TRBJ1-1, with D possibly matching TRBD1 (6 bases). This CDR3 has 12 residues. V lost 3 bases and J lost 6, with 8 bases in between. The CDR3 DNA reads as TGTGCCAGCAGTTTCGGACAGTCTGAAGCTTTCTTT. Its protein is CASSFGQSEAFF.

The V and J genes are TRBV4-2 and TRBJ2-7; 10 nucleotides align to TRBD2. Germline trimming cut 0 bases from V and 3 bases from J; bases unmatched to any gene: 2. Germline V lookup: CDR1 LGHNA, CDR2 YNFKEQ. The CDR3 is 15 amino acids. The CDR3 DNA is TGTGCCAGCAGCCAAGAAAGACTAGCGGGCTACGAGCAGTACTTC. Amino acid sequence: CASSQERLAGYEQYF.

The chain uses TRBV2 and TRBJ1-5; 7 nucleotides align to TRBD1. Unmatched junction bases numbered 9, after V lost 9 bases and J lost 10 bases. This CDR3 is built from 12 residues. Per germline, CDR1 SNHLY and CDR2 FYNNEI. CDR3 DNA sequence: TGTGCCAGTAGACAGGGAACGTTTCCCCAGCATTTT. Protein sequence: CASRQGTFPQHF.

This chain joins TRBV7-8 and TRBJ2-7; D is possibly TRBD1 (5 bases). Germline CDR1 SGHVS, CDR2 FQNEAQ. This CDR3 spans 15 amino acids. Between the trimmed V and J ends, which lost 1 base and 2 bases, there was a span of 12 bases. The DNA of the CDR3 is TGTGCCAGCAGCTTAGGAGACAGCCCTACCTACGAGCAGTACTTC. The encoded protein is CASSLGDSPTYEQYF.

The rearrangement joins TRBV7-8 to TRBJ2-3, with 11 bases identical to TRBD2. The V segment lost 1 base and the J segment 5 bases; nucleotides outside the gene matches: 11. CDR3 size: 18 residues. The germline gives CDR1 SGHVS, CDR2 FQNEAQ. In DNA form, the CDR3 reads TGTGCCAGCAGCTTAGGCGTTACTAGCGGGGGTGGGATAGATACGCAGTATTTT. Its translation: CASSLGVTSGGGIDTQYF.

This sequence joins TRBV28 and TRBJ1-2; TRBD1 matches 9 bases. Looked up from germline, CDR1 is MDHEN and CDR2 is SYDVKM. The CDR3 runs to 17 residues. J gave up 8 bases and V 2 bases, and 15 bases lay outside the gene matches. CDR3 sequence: CASSLRPSGTGTGGYTF. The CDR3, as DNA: TGTGCCAGCAGTTTAAGGCCCTCCGGGACAGGGACTGGCGGCTACACCTTC.

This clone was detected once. CDR3 loop: CASSPSQSGVTDTQYF. The CDR3 DNA sequence: TGTGCCAGCTCACCATCGCAATCAGGGGTCACAGATACGCAGTATTTT. V and J are TRBV18 and TRBJ2-3; D is perhaps TRBD1 (6 bases). Germline V gene data show CDR1 as KGHSH and CDR2 as LQKENI. The CDR3 totals 16 residues. Trimming shortened V by 2 bases and J by 2 bases, and 14 bases separated the two germline ends. Supplemented by reference TRBV18 and TRBJ2-3, the full variable domain reads NAGVMQNPRHLVRRRGQEARLRCSPMKGHSHVYWYRQLPEEGLKFMVYLQKENIIDESGMPKERFSAEFPKEGPSILRIQQVVRGDSAAYFCASSPSQSGVTDTQYFGPGTRLTVL.

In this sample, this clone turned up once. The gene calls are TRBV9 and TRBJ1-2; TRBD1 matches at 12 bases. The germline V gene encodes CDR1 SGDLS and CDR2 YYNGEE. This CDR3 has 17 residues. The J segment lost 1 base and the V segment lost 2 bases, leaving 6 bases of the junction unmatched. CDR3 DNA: TGTGCCAGCAGCGTCTCGGGACAGGGGGCTTTTAACTATGGCTACACCTTC. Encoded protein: CASSVSGQGAFNYGYTF.

This chain's CDR3 is CASTQAGYGNSPLHF. The CDR3 coding sequence is TGTGCCAGTACCCAAGCCGGGTACGGGAATTCACCCCTCCACTTT. This chain links TRBV19 with TRBJ1-6; no reliable D call. This CDR3 spans 15 amino acids. V was cut by 7 bases and J by 7 bases, with 17 bases left in between. Germline CDR1 and CDR2: LNHDA and SQIVND (reference sequence). Drawing the rest from reference TRBV19 and TRBJ1-6, the complete variable domain is DGGITQSPKYLFRKEGQNVTLSCEQNLNHDAMYWYRQDPGQGLRLIYYSQIVNDFQKGDIAEGYSVSREKKESFPLTVTSAQKNPTAFYLCASTQAGYGNSPLHFGNGTRLTVT.

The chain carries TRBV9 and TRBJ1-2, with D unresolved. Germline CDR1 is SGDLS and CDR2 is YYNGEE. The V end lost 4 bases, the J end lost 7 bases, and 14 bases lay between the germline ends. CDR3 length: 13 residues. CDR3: CASSPPQEGGYTF. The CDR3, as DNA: TGTGCCAGCAGCCCCCCCCAGGAAGGTGGCTACACCTTC.

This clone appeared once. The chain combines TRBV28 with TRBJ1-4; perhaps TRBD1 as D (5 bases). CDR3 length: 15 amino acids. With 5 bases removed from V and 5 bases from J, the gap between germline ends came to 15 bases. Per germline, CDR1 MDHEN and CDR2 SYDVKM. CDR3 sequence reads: CASSMEGLINEKLFF. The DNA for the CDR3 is TGTGCCAGCAGTATGGAGGGACTGATCAATGAAAAACTGTTTTTT.

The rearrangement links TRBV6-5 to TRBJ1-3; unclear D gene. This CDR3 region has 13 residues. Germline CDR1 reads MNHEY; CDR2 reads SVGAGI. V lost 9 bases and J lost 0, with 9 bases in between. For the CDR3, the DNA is TGTGCCAGTGGAGCATCCTCTGGAAACACCATATATTTT. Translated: CASGASSGNTIYF.

The chain's CDR3 is CASSPGLAGGETQYF. As DNA, the CDR3 is TGCGCCAGCAGCCCGGGACTAGCGGGGGGAGAGACCCAGTACTTC. The genes are TRBV5-1 and TRBJ2-5; 15 nucleotides match TRBD2. Germline trimming cut 4 bases from V and 4 bases from J; bases unmatched to any gene: 2. Germline V gene sequence: CDR1 SGHRS, CDR2 YFSETQ. CDR3 length equals 15 residues.

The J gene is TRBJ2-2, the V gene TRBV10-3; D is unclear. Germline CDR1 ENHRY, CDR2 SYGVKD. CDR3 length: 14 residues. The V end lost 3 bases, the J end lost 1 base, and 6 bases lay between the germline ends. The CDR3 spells CAISDQLNTGELFF. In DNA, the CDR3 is TGTGCCATCAGTGACCAATTGAACACCGGGGAGCTGTTTTTT.

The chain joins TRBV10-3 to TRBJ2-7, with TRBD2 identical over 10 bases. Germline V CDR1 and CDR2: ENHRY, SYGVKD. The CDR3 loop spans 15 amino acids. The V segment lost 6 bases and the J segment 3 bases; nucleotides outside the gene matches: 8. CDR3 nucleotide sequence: TGTGCCATCAGGGTTCCTAGCGGGAGTCTCTACGAGCAGTACTTC. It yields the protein CAIRVPSGSLYEQYF.

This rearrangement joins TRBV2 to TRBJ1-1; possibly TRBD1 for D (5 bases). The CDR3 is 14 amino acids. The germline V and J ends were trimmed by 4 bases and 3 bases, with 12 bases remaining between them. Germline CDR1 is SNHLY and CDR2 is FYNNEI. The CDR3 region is CASSGAGRDTEAFF. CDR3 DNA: TGTGCCAGCAGTGGGGCAGGGAGGGACACTGAAGCTTTCTTT.

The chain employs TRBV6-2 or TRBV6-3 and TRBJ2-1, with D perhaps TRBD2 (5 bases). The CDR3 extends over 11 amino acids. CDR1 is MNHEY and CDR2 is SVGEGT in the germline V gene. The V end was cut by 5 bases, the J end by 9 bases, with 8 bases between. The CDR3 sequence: CASSLAPEQFF. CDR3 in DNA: TGTGCCAGCAGTCTAGCTCCTGAGCAGTTCTTC.

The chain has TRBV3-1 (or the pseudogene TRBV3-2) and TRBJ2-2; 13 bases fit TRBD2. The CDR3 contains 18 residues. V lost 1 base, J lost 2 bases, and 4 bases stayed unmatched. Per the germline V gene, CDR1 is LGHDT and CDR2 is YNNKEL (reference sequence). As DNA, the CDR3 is TGTGCCAGCAGCCAAGTCGGACTAGCGGGAGAAAACACCGGGGAGCTGTTTTTT. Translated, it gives CASSQVGLAGENTGELFF.